This T cell receptor (beta chain) is from a study of T cell changes during pregnancy in multiple sclerosis. CDR1 MGHRA and CDR2 YSYEKL come from the germline V gene. Trimming removed 0 bases from V and 10 bases from J, with 13 bases in between. The CDR3 extends over 14 amino acids. Sequencing was performed with immunoSEQ multiplex PCR; in TCRdb, only in-frame clones are kept and a portion is missing. The profile shows 100,000 to 110,000 clones, approximately 92% of them singletons. This TCR came from a female donor with multiple sclerosis, enrolled in a pregnancy study. V and J are TRBV4-1 and TRBJ2-1; D remains unclear. Material: peripheral blood, obtained after pregnancy. Here the CDR3 DNA reads TGCGCCAGCAGCCAAGAGGCAGGCCTTCCCGAGCAGTTCTTC. Amino acid sequence: CASSQEAGLPEQFF.